This T cell receptor (beta chain) was identified in a study of T cell responses to AZD1222 COVID-19 vaccine. Whole-study results and caveats: Just a handful of AZD1222 recipients were seropositive at baseline. Breadth and depth of Spike-specific TCRs rose after two AZD1222 doses. Repertoire collection took place solely once the T cell response had peaked.

Sequenced by immunoSEQ multiplex PCR; TCRdb stores in-frame clones only, minus some. The sample holds approximately 84,000 clones, 83% seen once. This clone was detected only once. Its antigen is not identified. Second-dose intervals of approximately 4 or approximately 12 weeks were pooled. The germline gives CDR1 SGHRS, CDR2 YFSETQ. CDR3 size: 15 residues. V trimming: 3 bases; J trimming: 9 bases; junction bases outside the gene matches: 7. The material was peripheral blood, obtained 28 days after the second AZD1222 dose. This TCR came from an adult who received the AZD1222 COVID-19 vaccine. The rearrangement joins TRBV5-1 to TRBJ2-1; 12 bases fit TRBD2. CDR3 in amino acids: CASSSRTSGTSEQFF. The DNA of the CDR3 is TGCGCCAGCAGCTCCCGGACTAGCGGGACCAGTGAGCAGTTCTTC.